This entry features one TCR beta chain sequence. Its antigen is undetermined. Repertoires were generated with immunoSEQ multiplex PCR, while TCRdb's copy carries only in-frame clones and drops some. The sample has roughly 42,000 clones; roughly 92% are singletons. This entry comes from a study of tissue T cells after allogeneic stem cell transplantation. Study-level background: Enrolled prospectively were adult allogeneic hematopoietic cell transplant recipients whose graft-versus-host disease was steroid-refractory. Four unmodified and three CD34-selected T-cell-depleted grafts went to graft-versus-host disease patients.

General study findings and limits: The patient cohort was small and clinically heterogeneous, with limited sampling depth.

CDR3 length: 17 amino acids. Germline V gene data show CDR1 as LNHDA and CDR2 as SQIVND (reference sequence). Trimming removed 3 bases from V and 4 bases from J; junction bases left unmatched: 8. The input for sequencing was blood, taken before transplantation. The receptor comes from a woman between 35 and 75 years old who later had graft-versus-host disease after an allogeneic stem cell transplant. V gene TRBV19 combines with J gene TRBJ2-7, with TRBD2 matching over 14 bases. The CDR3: CASSIGTSGSLSYEQYF. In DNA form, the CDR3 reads TGTGCCAGTAGTATTGGGACTAGCGGGAGCCTCTCTTACGAGCAGTACTTC.